This T cell receptor beta chain was identified during a study of cytomegalovirus exposure and HLA in healthy donors. Broader study findings: V- and J-gene trimming of TCR beta was linked (in a later analysis) to a missense DCLRE1C variant. The study had only CMV serostatus as immune exposure information.

Whereas donors were nominally healthy upon sampling, unrecorded immune exposures were probable. Researchers ran the PCR with 60 Vbeta and 13 Jbeta primers. The assay was immunoSEQ multiplex PCR, and TCRdb's table has in-frame clones only and misses some. Of around 32,000 clones listed, 40% to 45% were seen once; the top ten hold less than 2%. Of note for this clone: Its matching antigen is unknown.

V lost 0 bases, J lost 1 base, and 6 bases stayed unmatched. The CDR3 covers 17 residues. The germline V gene has CDR1 ENHRY and CDR2 SYGVKD. Source material: PBMCs. The sequence was collected from a woman aged 45 to 65 in good health and CMV-seronegative. The chain carries TRBV10-3 and TRBJ1-5; 7 nucleotides match TRBD1. The CDR3 bases are TGTGCCATCAGTGAGTCGAAGGCAGGGGGGAGCAATCAGCCCCAGCATTTT. It codes for CAISESKAGGSNQPQHF.